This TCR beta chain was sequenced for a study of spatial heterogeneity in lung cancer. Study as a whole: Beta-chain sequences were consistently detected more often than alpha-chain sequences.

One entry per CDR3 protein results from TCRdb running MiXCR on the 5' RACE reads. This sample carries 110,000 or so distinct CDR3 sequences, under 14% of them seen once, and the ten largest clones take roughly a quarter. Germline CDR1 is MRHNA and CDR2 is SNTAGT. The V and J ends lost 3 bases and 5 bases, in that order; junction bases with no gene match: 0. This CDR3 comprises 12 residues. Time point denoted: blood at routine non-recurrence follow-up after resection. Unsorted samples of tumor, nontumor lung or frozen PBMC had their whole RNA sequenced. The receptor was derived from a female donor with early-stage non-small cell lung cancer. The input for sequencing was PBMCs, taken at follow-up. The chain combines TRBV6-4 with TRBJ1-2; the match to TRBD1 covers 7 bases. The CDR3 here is CASSEQGYGYTF. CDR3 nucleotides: TGTGCCAGCAGTGAACAGGGGTATGGCTACACCTTC.